The clone carrying this T cell receptor beta chain was found a few times. Its antigen is not identified. The record originates from a study of beta chain features in type 1 diabetes. Study summary: The patients were much like the healthy donors in age, gender and cell yields. General observations from the study: In every one of the four CD4+ subsets, TCRB CDR3s were moderately but significantly shorter in Type 1 diabetes patients.

The investigators reverse transcribed all of the isolated RNA, so they sequenced expressed TCRB transcripts. The protocol was immunoSEQ multiplex PCR, while the TCRdb copy is restricted to in-frame clones and leaves out a portion. The sample consists of 550,000 to 850,000 clones, 13% of them appearing once. Source material: naive CD4+ T cells from blood. This TCR derives from a man aged 18 to 35 with type 1 diabetes.

The chain's CDR3 is CAISPGPGQTDTQYF. CDR3 coding DNA: TGTGCCATCAGCCCAGGACCAGGCCAAACAGATACGCAGTATTTT. The chain has TRBV10-3 and TRBJ2-3; D gene uncertain. The CDR3 covers 15 residues. V was clipped by 6 bases and J by 3 bases, with 16 bases between them. Germline values: CDR1 ENHRY, CDR2 SYGVKD.